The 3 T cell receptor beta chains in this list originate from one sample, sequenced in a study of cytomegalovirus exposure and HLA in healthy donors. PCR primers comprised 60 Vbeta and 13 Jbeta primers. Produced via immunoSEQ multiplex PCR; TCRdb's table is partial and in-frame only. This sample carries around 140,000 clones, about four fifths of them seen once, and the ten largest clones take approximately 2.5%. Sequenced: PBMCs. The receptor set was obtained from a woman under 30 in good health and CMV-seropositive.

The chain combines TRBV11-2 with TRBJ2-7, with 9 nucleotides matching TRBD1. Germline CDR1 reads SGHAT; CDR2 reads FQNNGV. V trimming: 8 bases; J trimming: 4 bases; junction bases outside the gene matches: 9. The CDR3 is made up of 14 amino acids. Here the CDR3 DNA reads TGTGCCAGCTCTTGGGACAGGGTAACTTACGAGCAGTACTTC. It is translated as CASSWDRVTYEQYF.

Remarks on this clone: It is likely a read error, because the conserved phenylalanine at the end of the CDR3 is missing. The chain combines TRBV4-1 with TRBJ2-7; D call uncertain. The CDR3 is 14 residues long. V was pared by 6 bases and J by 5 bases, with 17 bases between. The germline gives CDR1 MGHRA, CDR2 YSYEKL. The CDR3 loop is CASRLGPFGDEQYL. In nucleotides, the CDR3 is TGCGCCAGCAGACTTGGGCCCTTCGGCGACGAGCAGTACCTC.

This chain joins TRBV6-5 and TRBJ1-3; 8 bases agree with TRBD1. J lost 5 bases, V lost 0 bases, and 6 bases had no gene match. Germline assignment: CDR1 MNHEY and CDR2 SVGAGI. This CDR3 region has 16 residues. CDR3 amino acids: CASSYSIWTGRNTIYF. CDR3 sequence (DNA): TGTGCCAGCAGTTACTCAATTTGGACAGGGAGAAACACCATATATTTT.